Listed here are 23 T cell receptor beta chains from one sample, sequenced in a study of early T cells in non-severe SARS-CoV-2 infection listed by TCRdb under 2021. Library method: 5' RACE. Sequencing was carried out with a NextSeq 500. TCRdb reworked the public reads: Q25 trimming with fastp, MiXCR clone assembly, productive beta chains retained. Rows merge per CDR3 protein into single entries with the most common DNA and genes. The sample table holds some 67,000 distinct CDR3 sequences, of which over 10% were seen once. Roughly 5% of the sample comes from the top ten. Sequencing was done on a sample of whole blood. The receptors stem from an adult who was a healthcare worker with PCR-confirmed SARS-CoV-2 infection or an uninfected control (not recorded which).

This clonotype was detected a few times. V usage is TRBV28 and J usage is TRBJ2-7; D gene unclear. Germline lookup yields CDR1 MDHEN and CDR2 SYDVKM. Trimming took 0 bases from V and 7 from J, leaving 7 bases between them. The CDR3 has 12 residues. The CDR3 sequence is CASSLWQTEQYF. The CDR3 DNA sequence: TGTGCCAGCAGTTTATGGCAAACAGAGCAGTACTTC.

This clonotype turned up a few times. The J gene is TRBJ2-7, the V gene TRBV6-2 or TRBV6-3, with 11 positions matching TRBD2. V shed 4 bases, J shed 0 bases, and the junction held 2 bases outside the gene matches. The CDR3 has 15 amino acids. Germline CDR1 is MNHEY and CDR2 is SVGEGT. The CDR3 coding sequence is TGTGCCAGCAGTTCCGGGACTAGCGGCTCCTACGAGCAGTACTTC. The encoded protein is CASSSGTSGSYEQYF.

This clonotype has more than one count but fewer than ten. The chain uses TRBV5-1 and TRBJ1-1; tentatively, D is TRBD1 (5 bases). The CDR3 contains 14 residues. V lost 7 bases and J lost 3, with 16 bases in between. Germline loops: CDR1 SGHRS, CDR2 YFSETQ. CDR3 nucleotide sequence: TGCGCCAGCTCGCCCCCAGGGCGGGACACTGAAGCTTTCTTT. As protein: CASSPPGRDTEAFF. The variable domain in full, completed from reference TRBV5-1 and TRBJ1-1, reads KAGVTQTPRYLIKTRGQQVTLSCSPISGHRSVSWYQQTPGQGLQFLFEYFSETQRNKGNFPGRFSGRQFSNSRSEMNVSTLELGDSALYLCASSPPGRDTEAFFGQGTRLTVV.

CDR3 protein: CATSRGKGTYNEQFF. CDR3 coding DNA: TGTGCCACCAGCAGAGGGAAAGGGACCTACAATGAGCAGTTCTTC. This rearrangement joins TRBV15 to TRBJ2-1; D gene unclear. Germline-derived CDR1 and CDR2 are LNHNV and YYDKDF (reference sequence). CDR3 size: 15 residues. V lost 1 base to trimming and J lost 2 bases, with 9 bases between them.

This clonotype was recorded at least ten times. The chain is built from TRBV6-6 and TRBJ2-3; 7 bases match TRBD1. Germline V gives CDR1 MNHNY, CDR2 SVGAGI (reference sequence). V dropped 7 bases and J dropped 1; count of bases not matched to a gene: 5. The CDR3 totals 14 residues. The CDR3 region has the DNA TGTGCCAGCACCAGAGGACAGGGCACAGATACGCAGTATTTT. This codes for CASTRGQGTDTQYF.

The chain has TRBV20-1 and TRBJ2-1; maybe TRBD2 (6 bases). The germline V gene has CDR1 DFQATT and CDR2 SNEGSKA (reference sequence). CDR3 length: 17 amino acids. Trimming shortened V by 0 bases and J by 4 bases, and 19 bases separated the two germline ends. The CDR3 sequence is CSARDLRGGTSYNEQFF. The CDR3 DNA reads TGCAGTGCTAGAGATTTGCGCGGCGGGACGTCTTACAATGAGCAGTTCTTC.

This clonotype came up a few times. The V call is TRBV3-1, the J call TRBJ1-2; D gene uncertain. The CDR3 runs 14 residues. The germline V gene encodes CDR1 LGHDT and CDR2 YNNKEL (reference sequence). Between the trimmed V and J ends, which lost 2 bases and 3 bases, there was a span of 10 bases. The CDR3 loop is CASSQRPKDYGYTF. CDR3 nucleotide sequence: TGTGCCAGCAGCCAAAGACCTAAGGACTATGGCTACACCTTC.

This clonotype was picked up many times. CDR3 region: CASSLGISSYEQYF. DNA of the CDR3: TGTGCCAGCAGCCTCGGGATTAGCTCCTACGAGCAGTACTTC. This chain joins TRBV7-6 and TRBJ2-7; TRBD2 might be the D (5 bases). The germline gives CDR1 SGHVS, CDR2 FNYEAQ. The V and J ends lost 5 bases and 0 bases respectively, with 11 bases between them. The CDR3 covers 14 residues.

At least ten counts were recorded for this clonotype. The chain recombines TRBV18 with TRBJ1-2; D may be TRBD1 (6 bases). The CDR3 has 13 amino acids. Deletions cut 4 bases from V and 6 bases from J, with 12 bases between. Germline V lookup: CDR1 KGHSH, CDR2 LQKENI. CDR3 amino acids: CASSQTRGDGYTF. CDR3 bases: TGTGCCAGCTCACAGACGAGGGGGGATGGCTACACCTTC.

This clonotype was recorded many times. The DNA of the CDR3 is TGTGCCAGCAGCCGGGACAGGTCTGGTTCACCCCTCCACTTT. Its translation is CASSRDRSGSPLHF. This chain connects TRBV7-2 to TRBJ1-6, with TRBD1 matching 8 bases. This CDR3 has 14 amino acids. The germline CDR1 and CDR2 sequences are SGHTA and FQGNSA. V shed 5 bases and J 9 bases; nucleotides not matched to a gene: 6.

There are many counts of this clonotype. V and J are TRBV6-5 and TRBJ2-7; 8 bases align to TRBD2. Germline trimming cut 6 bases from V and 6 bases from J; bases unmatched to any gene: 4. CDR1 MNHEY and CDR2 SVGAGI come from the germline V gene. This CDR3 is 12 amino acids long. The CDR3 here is CASRGRGGEQYF. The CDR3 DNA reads TGTGCCAGCAGGGGCCGGGGGGGCGAGCAGTACTTC.

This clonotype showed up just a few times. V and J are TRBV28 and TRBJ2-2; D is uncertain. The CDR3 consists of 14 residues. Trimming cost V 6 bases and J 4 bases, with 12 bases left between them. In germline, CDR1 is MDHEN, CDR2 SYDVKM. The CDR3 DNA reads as TGTGCCAGCAGAGGTTCAGGAGCCACCGGGGAGCTGTTTTTT. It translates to CASRGSGATGELFF.

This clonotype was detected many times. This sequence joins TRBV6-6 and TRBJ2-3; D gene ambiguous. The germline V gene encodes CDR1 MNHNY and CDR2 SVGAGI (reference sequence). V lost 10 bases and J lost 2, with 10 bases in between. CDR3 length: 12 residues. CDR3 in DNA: TGTGCCACCAAGGGTTTCACAGATACGCAGTATTTT. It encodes CATKGFTDTQYF.

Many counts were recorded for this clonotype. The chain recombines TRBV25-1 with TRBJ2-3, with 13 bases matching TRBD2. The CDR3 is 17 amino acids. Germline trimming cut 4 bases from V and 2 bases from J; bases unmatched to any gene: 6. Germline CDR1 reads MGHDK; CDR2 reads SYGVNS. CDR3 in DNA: TGTGCCAGCAGTGGGGGACTAGCGGGAACGAACACAGATACGCAGTATTTT. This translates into CASSGGLAGTNTDTQYF.

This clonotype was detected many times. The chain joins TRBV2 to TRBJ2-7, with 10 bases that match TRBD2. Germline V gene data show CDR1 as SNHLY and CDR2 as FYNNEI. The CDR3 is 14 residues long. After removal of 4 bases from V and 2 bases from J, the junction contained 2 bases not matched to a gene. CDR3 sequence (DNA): TGTGCCAGCAGTGTAAGCGGGAGGGCCTACGAGCAGTACTTC. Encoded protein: CASSVSGRAYEQYF.

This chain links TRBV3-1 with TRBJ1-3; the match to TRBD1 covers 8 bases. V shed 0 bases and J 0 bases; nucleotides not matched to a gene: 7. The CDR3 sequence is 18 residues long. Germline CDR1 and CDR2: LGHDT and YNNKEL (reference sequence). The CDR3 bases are TGTGCCAGCAGCCAAGAGAGACAGGGGCGATTCTCTGGAAACACCATATATTTT. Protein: CASSQERQGRFSGNTIYF.

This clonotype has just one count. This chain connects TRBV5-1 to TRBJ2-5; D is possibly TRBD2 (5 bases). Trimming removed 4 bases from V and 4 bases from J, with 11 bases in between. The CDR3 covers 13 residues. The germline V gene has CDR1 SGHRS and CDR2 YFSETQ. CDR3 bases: TGCGCCAGCAGCCGGGGTGGGCCAGAGACCCAGTACTTC. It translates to CASSRGGPETQYF.

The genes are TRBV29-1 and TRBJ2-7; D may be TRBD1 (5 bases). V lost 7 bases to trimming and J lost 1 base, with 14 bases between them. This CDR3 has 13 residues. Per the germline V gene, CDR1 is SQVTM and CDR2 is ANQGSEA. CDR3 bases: TGCAGCGCCACCGACAGAATTTCCTACGAGCAGTACTTC. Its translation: CSATDRISYEQYF.

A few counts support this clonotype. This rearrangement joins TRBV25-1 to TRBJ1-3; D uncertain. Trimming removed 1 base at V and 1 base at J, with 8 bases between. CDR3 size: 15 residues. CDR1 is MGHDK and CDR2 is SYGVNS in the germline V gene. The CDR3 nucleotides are TGTGCCAGCAGTGAATCGAGGGTATCTGGAAACACCATATATTTT. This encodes CASSESRVSGNTIYF.

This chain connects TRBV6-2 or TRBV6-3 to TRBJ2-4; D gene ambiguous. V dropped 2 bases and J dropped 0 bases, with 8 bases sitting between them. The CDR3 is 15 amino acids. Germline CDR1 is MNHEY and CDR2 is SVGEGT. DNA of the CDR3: TGTGCCAGCAGTTACGCTTCTGGAGCCAAAAACATTCAGTACTTC. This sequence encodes CASSYASGAKNIQYF.

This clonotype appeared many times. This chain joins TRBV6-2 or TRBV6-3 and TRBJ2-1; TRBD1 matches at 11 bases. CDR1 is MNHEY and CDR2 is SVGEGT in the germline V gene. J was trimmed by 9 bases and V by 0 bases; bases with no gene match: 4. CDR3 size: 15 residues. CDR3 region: CASSYSGTGGSEQFF. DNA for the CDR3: TGTGCCAGCAGTTACTCGGGGACAGGGGGTTCTGAGCAGTTCTTC.

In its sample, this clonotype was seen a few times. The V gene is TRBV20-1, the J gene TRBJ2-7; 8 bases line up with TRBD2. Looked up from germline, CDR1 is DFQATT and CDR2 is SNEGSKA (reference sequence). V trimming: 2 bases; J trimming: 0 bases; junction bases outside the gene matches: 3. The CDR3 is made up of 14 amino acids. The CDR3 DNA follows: TGCAGTGCTAGACCCGGGACTAGCTCCTACGAGCAGTACTTC. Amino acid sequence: CSARPGTSSYEQYF.

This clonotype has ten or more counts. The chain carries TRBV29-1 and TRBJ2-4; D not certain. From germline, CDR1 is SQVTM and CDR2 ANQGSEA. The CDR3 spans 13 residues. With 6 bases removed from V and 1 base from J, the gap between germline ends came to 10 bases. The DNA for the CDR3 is TGCAGCGTGAGATTGGGGGCCAAAAACATTCAGTACTTC. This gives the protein CSVRLGAKNIQYF.